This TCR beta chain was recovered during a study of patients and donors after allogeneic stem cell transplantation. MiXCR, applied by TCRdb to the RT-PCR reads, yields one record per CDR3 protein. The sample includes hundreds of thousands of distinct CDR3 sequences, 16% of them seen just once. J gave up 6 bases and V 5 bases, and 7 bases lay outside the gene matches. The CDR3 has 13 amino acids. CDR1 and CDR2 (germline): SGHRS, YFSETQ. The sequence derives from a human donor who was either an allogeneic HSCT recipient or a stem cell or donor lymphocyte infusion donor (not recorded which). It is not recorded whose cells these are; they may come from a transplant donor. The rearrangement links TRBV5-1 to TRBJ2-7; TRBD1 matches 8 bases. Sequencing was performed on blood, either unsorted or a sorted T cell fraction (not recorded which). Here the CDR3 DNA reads TGCGCCAGCAGTTCGACAGGGGCAGGCGAGCAGTACTTC. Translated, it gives CASSSTGAGEQYF.